This TCR beta chain is drawn from a study of cytomegalovirus exposure and HLA in healthy donors. Study outcomes and limitations: Later analysis identified several of the most significant clusters that appeared linked to common viral pathogens.

PCR employed 60 Vbeta and 13 Jbeta primers. TCRdb's copy holds only in-frame clones and misses some; the assay was immunoSEQ multiplex PCR. The data show around 150,000 clones, about three fifths seen once. This clone was counted only a few times. Its target is unknown. V was shortened by 5 bases and J by 3 bases, with 11 bases between the two germline ends. Per the germline V gene, CDR1 is SGHAT and CDR2 is FQDESV (reference sequence). The CDR3 runs 14 residues. The chain employs TRBV11-1 and TRBJ1-5; D ambiguous. Sequencing used PBMCs. This TCR derives from a woman aged 55 to 70 in good health and CMV-seropositive. CDR3 residues: CASSPTVYNQPQHF. As DNA, the CDR3 is TGTGCCAGCAGCCCTACAGTATACAATCAGCCCCAGCATTTT.